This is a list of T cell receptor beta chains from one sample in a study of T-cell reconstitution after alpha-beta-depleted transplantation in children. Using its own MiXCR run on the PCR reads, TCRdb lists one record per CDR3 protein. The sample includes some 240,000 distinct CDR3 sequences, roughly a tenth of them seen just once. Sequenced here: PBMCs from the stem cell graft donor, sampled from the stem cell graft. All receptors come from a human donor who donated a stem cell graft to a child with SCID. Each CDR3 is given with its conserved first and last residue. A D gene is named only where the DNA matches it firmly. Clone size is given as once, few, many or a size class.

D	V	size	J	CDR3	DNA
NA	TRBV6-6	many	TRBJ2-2	CASRGDTGELFF	TGTGCCAGCAGGGGGGACACCGGGGAGCTGTTTTTT
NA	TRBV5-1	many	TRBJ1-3	CASSLGTIGNTIYF	TGCGCCAGCAGCTTGGGGACGATCGGAAACACCATATATTTT
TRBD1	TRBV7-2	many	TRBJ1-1	CASSLAGTGVGTEAFF	TGTGCCAGCAGCTTAGCAGGGACAGGGGTGGGAACTGAAGCTTTCTTT
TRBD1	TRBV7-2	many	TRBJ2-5	CASSSTGGQETQYF	TGTGCCAGCAGCTCGACAGGGGGCCAAGAGACCCAGTACTTC
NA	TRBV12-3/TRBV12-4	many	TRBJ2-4	CASSLWSGLNIQYF	TGTGCCAGCAGTTTATGGAGCGGATTAAACATTCAGTACTTC
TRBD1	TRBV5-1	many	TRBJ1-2	CASSLVPGQGDGYTF	TGCGCCAGCAGCTTAGTCCCGGGACAGGGTGATGGCTACACCTTC
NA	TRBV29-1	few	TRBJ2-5	CSGSGGQETQYF	TGCAGCGGAAGTGGGGGCCAAGAGACCCAGTACTTC
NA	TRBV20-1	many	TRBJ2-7	CSAHIPGTESLISYEQYF	TGCAGTGCTCACATCCCCGGGACGGAGAGCTTGATCTCCTACGAGCAGTACTTC
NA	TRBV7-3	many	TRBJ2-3	CASSPQGDTQYF	TGTGCCAGCAGCCCGCAAGGGGATACGCAGTATTTT
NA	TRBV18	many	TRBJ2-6	CASSPFRTGANVLTF	TGTGCCAGCTCACCTTTCCGGACTGGGGCCAACGTCCTGACTTTC
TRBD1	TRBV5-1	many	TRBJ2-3	CASSISGQGTDTQYF	TGCGCCAGCAGCATCTCGGGACAGGGCACAGATACGCAGTATTTT